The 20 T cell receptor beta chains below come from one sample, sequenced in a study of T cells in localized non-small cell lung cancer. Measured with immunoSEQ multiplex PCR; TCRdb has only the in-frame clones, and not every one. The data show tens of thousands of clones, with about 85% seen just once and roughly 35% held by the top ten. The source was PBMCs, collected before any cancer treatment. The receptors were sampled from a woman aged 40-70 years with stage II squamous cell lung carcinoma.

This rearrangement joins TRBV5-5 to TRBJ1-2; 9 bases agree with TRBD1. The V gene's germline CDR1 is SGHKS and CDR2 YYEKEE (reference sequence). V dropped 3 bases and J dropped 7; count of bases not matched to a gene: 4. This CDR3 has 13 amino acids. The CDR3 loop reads CASSSGTGTGYTF. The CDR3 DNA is TGTGCCAGCAGCTCCGGGACAGGGACTGGCTACACCTTC.

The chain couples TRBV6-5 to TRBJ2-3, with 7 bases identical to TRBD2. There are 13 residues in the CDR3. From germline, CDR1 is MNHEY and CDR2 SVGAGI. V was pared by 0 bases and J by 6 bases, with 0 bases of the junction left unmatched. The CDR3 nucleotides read TGTGCCAGCAGTTACTCGGGGGGGGATACGCAGTATTTT. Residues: CASSYSGGDTQYF.

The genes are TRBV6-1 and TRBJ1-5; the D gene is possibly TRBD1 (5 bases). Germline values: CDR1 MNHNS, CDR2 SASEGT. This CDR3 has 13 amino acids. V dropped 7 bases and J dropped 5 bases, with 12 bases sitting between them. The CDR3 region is CASTERGDQPQHF. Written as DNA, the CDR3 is TGTGCCAGCACCGAGAGGGGAGATCAGCCCCAGCATTTT.

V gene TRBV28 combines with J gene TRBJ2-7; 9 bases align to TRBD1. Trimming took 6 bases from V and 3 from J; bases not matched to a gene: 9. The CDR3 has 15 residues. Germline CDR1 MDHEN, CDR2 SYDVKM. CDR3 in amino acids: CASSTRGTGLYEQYF. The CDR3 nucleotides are TGTGCCAGCAGCACGCGGGGGACAGGGCTCTACGAGCAGTACTTC.

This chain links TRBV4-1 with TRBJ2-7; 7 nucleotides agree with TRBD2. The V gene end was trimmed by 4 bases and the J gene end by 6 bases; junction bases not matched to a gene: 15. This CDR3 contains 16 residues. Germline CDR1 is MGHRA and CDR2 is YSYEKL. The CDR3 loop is CASSPGRGREGPEQYF. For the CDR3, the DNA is TGCGCCAGCAGCCCAGGGCGGGGGAGGGAAGGTCCCGAGCAGTACTTC.

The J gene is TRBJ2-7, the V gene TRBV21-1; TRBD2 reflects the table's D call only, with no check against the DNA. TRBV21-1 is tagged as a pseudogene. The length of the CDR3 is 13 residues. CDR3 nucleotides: TGTGCCAGCAGCAAGGGGGGATTGTGCGAGCAGTACTTC. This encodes CASSKGGLCEQYF.

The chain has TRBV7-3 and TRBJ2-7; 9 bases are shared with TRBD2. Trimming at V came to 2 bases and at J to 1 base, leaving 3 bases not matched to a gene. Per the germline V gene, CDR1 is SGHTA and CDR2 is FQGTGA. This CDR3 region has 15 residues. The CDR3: CASSLASGNSYEQYF. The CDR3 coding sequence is TGTGCCAGCAGCTTAGCTAGCGGGAATTCCTACGAGCAGTACTTC.

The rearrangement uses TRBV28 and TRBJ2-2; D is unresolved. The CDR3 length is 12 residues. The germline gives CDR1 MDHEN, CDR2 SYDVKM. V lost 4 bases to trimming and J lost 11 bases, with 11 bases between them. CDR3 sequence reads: CASSYGSLELFF. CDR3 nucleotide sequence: TGTGCCAGCAGTTACGGTAGCCTCGAGCTGTTTTTT.

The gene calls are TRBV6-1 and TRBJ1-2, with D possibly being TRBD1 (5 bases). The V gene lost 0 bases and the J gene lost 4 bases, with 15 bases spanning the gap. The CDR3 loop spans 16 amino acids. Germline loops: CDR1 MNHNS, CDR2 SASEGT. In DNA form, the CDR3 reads TGTGCCAGCAGTGAAGCGTGGGCAGGGCAGAGCTATGGCTACACCTTC. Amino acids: CASSEAWAGQSYGYTF.

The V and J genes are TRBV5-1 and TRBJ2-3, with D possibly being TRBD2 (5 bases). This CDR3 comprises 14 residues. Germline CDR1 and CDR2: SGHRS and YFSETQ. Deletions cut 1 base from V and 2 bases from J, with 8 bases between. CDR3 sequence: CASSLRGPTDTQYF. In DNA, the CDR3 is TGCGCCAGCAGCTTGAGAGGGCCCACAGATACGCAGTATTTT.

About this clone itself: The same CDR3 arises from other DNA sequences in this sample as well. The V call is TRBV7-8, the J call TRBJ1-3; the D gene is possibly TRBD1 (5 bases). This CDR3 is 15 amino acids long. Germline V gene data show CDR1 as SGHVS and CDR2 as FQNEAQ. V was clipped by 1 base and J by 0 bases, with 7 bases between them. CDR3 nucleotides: TGTGCCAGCAGCTTAGAGGGACCCTCTGGAAACACCATATATTTT. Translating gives CASSLEGPSGNTIYF.

In DNA form, the CDR3 reads TGTGCCAGCAGTCGGGGACAGGTTTTCGAAGCTTTCTTT. Its translation: CASSRGQVFEAFF. This chain links TRBV6-5 with TRBJ1-1; 8 nucleotides line up with TRBD1. The trim removed 5 bases at V and 8 bases at J, leaving 7 bases unmatched. The V gene's germline CDR1 is MNHEY and CDR2 SVGAGI. CDR3 length equals 13 residues.

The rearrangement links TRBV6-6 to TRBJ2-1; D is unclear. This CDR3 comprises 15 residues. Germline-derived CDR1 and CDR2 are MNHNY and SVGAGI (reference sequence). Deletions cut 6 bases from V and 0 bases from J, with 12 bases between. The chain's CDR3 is CASSPGLSSYNEQFF. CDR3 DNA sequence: TGTGCCAGCAGCCCTGGTTTGAGCTCCTACAATGAGCAGTTCTTC.

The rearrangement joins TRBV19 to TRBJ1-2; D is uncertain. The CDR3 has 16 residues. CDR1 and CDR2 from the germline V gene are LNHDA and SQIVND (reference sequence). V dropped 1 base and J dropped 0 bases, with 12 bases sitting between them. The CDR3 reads CASSIARGGANYGYTF. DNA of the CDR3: TGTGCCAGTAGTATAGCGCGCGGCGGAGCTAACTATGGCTACACCTTC.

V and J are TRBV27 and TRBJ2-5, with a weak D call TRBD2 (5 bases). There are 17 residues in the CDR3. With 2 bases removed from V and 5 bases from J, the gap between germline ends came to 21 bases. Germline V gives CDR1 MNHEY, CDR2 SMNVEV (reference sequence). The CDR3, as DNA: TGTGCCAGCAGTTTAGATCCAGCGCCCGGGCGGGTGGAGACCCAGTACTTC. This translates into CASSLDPAPGRVETQYF.

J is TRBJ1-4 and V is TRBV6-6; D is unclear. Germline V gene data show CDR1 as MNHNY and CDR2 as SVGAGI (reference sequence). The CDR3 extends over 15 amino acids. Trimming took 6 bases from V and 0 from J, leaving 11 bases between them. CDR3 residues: CASSPTTPTNEKLFF. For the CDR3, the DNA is TGTGCCAGCAGCCCCACGACCCCAACTAATGAAAAACTGTTTTTT.

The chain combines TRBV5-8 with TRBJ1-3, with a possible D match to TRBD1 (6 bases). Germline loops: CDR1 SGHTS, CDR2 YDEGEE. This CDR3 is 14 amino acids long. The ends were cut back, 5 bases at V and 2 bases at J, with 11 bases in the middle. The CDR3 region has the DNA TGTGCCAGCAGTCCGGGACAACCTGGAAACACCATATATTTT. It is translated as CASSPGQPGNTIYF.

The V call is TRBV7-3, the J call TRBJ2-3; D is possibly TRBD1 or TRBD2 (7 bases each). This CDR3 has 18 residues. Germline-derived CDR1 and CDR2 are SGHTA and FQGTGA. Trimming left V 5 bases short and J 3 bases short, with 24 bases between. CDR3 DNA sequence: TGTGCCAGCAGCCCCAGGGGGACGGCGGGAGTTGGGACAGATACGCAGTATTTT. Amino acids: CASSPRGTAGVGTDTQYF.

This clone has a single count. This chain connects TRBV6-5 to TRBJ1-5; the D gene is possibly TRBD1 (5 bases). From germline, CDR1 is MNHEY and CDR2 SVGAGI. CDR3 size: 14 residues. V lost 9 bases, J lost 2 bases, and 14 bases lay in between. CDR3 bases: TGTGCCAGTTGTGCCAGAGGGGGCAATCAGCCCCAGCATTTT. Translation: CASCARGGNQPQHF.

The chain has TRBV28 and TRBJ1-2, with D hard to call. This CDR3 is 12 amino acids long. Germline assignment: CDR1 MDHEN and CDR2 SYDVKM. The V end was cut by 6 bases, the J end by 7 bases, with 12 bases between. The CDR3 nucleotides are TGTGCCAGCAGCCAAACCGATATTGGCTACACCTTC. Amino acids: CASSQTDIGYTF.